Listed below are T cell receptor beta chains from one sample, sequenced in a study of blood T cell repertoires in COVID-19. Assay used: immunoSEQ multiplex PCR; TCRdb lists only in-frame clones, some missing. This sample yields about 120,000 clones, of which roughly four fifths are seen a single time; 9% to 13% belongs to the top ten. Sequenced input: peripheral blood. The source is a human donor in a cohort sampled during active COVID-19. CDR3s include the opening cysteine and the closing phenylalanine or tryptophan. The D gene is left open where the match is weak.

D	length	V	J	CDR3
-	15	TRBV5-1	TRBJ1-2	CASSADGAGSYGYTF
TRBD2	18	TRBV6-1	TRBJ2-5	CASSGPGLAGGPRETQYF
-	14	TRBV5-4	TRBJ2-3	CASSLQQGTDTQYF
TRBD1	15	TRBV19	TRBJ2-7	CASSPGTGGWYEQYF
-	14	TRBV7-2	TRBJ2-3	CASSSLAGTDTQYF
-	13	TRBV24-1	TRBJ2-1	CATSDRGAGEQFF
TRBD2	20	TRBV5-1	TRBJ2-1	CASSPTPGLAGGSSYNEQFF
-	16	TRBV18	TRBJ1-1	CASSPRSDSRNTEAFF
-	16	TRBV7-6	TRBJ2-1	CASSSWGGATYNEQFF
-	12	TRBV5-5	TRBJ2-7	CASSLAQYEQYF
TRBD2	18	TRBV25-1	TRBJ2-1	CASSEPPGAGGSYNEQFF
-	16	TRBV4-1	TRBJ1-3	CASSRETGNSGNTIYF
-	11	TRBV20-1	TRBJ1-6	CSAPESLPLHF
TRBD1	14	TRBV6-5	TRBJ1-4	CASSPDRGGEKLFF
TRBD1	14	TRBV6-2/TRBV6-3	TRBJ2-5	CASSATGVRETQYF
TRBD1	14	TRBV11-2	TRBJ2-7	CASSFGTGSYEQYF
-	19	TRBV6-1	TRBJ2-4	CASSEGLIGGPLAKNIQYF
-	16	TRBV5-5	TRBJ1-4	CASSLGSWTANEKLFF
-	15	TRBV6-5	TRBJ1-4	CASSYSETTNEKLFF
TRBD1	15	TRBV11-2	TRBJ1-6	CASSLEPGGNSPLHF
TRBD2	15	TRBV2	TRBJ2-1	CASSPRTSGVNEQFF
-	13	TRBV3-1/TRBV3-2	TRBJ1-6	CASSPGADSPLHF
TRBD2	17	TRBV6-6	TRBJ2-1	CASSRATGLAEGGEQFF
TRBD1	14	TRBV3-1/TRBV3-2	TRBJ1-1	CASSQELRQGRAFF